This T cell receptor beta chain was recorded in a study of blood T cells in healthy people across ages. Whole-study results and caveats: CMV infection status of these donors was not known. Relative to aged donors, long-lived donors carried more naive CD4+ cells and displayed higher diversity.

A sample-barcoded 5' primer and a J-beta primer mix were used in a second PCR of roughly 7 to 11 cycles. TCRdb re-derived calls from the 5' RACE reads in MiXCR, one entry per CDR3 protein. The sample holds around 990,000 distinct CDR3 sequences; roughly a quarter are singletons and the top ten take about 0.8%. Remarks on this clonotype: Its antigen is not identified.

The same specimen was also included in a second study, on T cells of mothers and their children.

Material for sequencing was blood. This receptor was taken from a girl aged 2-10 years in good health.

The CDR3: CASNPRGIPEQFF. The DNA for the CDR3 is TGTGCCAGCAATCCCAGGGGTATTCCTGAGCAGTTCTTC. The J gene is TRBJ2-1, the V gene TRBV12-3 or TRBV12-4; tentative D call: TRBD1 (6 bases). Between the trimmed V and J ends, which lost 7 bases and 9 bases, there was a span of 16 bases. CDR3 size: 13 residues.